This note documents a single T cell receptor (beta chain) sequence. Germline V gene lookup returns CDR1 MDHEN and CDR2 SYDVKM. Trimming took off 4 bases at V and 10 bases at J, with 17 bases between the two ends. CDR3 length: 15 amino acids. The record originates from a study of blood T cell repertoires in COVID-19. Study-level background: Acute and convalescent COVID-19 samples came from the United States, Italy and Spain. Sources were T cells, B-cell-depleted T cells, or PBMCs; the material itself was cDNA or gDNA.

In the authors' methods: Amplified reference gene primers provided the basis for estimating nucleated cell counts. Profiled with immunoSEQ multiplex PCR; TCRdb holds only in-frame clones, not every one. D and trimming were read from the DNA, whereas the V and J calls and clone size are those reported in that table. The sample has 130,000 or so clones; 88% are singletons. This sequence originates from a man aged 50 to 59 with acute or convalescent COVID-19. The sample was peripheral blood. V is TRBV28 and J is TRBJ1-6, with D possibly being TRBD1 (5 bases). CDR3: CASSSPGRGGSPLHF. DNA of the CDR3: TGTGCCAGCAGTTCCCCGGGACGGGGAGGATCACCCCTCCACTTT.